This entry lists 13 T cell receptor beta chains sequenced from one sample in a study of response to subunit inactivated influenza vaccine. TCRdb re-called the RT-PCR reads through MiXCR, storing one row per CDR3 protein. Of about 620,000 distinct CDR3 sequences in the sample, over 9.5% are singletons; the top ten hold roughly 10%. Sequenced here: PBMCs from blood, sampled on the day of vaccination. These receptors were obtained from a man in his fifties who received an inactivated influenza vaccine.

In its sample, this clonotype was seen a few times. V gene TRBV20-1 combines with J gene TRBJ2-3; D perhaps matches TRBD2 (6 bases). Trimming removed 0 bases at V and 0 bases at J, with 13 bases between. Germline V gene data show CDR1 as DFQATT and CDR2 as SNEGSKA (reference sequence). The CDR3 has 16 amino acids. The CDR3 reads CSARDLVAVSTDTQYF. CDR3 in DNA: TGCAGTGCTAGAGATCTGGTAGCGGTTAGCACAGATACGCAGTATTTT.

This clonotype was seen only a few times. The chain has TRBV10-3 and TRBJ1-5; possibly TRBD1 for D (5 bases). The germline V gene has CDR1 ENHRY and CDR2 SYGVKD. Trimming took off 6 bases at V and 3 bases at J, with 9 bases between the two ends. The CDR3 contains 13 residues. The CDR3 region has the DNA TGTGCCATCAGGCGGGACGTCAATCAGCCCCAGCATTTT. It translates to CAIRRDVNQPQHF.

The chain links TRBV12-3 or TRBV12-4 to TRBJ1-6, with D maybe TRBD1 (5 bases). The CDR3 consists of 16 residues. Trimming shortened V by 2 bases and J by 1 base, and 9 bases separated the two germline ends. The CDR3 reads CASSLWGGSYNSPLHF. The CDR3 DNA reads TGTGCCAGCAGTTTATGGGGGGGGTCCTATAATTCACCCCTCCACTTT.

The chain employs TRBV7-2 and TRBJ2-3; perhaps TRBD2 as D (7 bases). The germline V gene encodes CDR1 SGHTA and CDR2 FQGNSA. Trimming left V 4 bases short and J 6 bases short, with 14 bases between. The CDR3 loop spans 14 amino acids. Written as DNA, the CDR3 is TGTGCCAGCAGCTGGGCGGGGGCCCCTGATACGCAGTATTTT. Residues: CASSWAGAPDTQYF.

The gene calls are TRBV18 and TRBJ2-5; TRBD1 aligns across 7 bases. J gave up 4 bases and V 2 bases, and 7 bases lay outside the gene matches. The length of the CDR3 is 15 residues. Germline V gene data show CDR1 as KGHSH and CDR2 as LQKENI. The CDR3 DNA sequence: TGTGCCAGCTCACCAGGGACAGTTGGGTCAGAGACCCAGTACTTC. Translation gives CASSPGTVGSETQYF.

This clonotype was observed at least ten times. CDR3 in amino acids: CASSVGLYSNQPQHF. The CDR3 bases are TGTGCCAGCAGTGTAGGTTTGTATAGCAATCAGCCCCAGCATTTT. V is TRBV2 and J is TRBJ1-5; the D is unclear. The V gene lost 4 bases and the J gene lost 0 bases, with 10 bases spanning the gap. This CDR3 has 15 amino acids. Looked up from germline, CDR1 is SNHLY and CDR2 is FYNNEI.

The V gene is TRBV20-1, the J gene TRBJ1-1; D might be TRBD1 (5 bases). Trimming shortened V by 0 bases and J by 3 bases, and 11 bases separated the two germline ends. The CDR3 loop spans 14 amino acids. The germline CDR1 and CDR2 sequences are DFQATT and SNEGSKA (reference sequence). The chain's CDR3 is CSARDIRGDTEAFF. The CDR3, as DNA: TGCAGTGCTAGAGATATAAGGGGAGACACTGAAGCTTTCTTT.

This clonotype was seen only a few times. The V gene is TRBV5-6, the J gene TRBJ2-1, with 13 nucleotides matching TRBD2. CDR1 and CDR2 (germline): SGHDT, YYEEEE. The CDR3 contains 16 residues. Trimming at V came to 4 bases and at J to 4 bases, leaving 5 bases not matched to a gene. CDR3: CASSELAGGSYNEQFF. In nucleotides, the CDR3 is TGTGCCAGCAGCGAACTAGCGGGAGGGTCGTACAATGAGCAGTTCTTC.

In DNA form, the CDR3 reads TGTGCCAGCAGCTTAGTTTCTCGTTCAAGGGTCAATGAGCAGTTCTTC. This codes for CASSLVSRSRVNEQFF. The chain recombines TRBV7-2 with TRBJ2-1, with no clear D. The CDR3 contains 16 residues. Germline V gives CDR1 SGHTA, CDR2 FQGNSA. Trimming pared 1 base from V and 6 bases from J, leaving 16 bases between.

This clonotype was observed a handful of times. J is TRBJ2-3 and V is TRBV5-6; a possible D gene is TRBD2 (6 bases). Germline loops: CDR1 SGHDT, CDR2 YYEEEE. The CDR3 has 15 amino acids. The ends were cut back, 0 bases at V and 6 bases at J, with 14 bases in the middle. The CDR3 here is CASSLGGTGLDTQYF. In DNA, the CDR3 is TGTGCCAGCAGCTTGGGTGGGACTGGCTTGGATACGCAGTATTTT.

This clonotype has just a few counts. Here the CDR3 DNA reads TGTGCCAGCAGTTCGGGGGACAGGGGGACAAATCAGCCCCAGCATTTT. This codes for CASSSGDRGTNQPQHF. The chain carries TRBV6-5 and TRBJ1-5; 11 bases agree with TRBD1. V lost 4 bases, J lost 4 bases, and 6 bases stayed unmatched. The germline gives CDR1 MNHEY, CDR2 SVGAGI. This CDR3 is 16 amino acids long.

This clonotype was detected a few times. The rearrangement links TRBV20-1 to TRBJ2-3; 11 nucleotides line up with TRBD2. CDR1 and CDR2 from the germline V gene are DFQATT and SNEGSKA (reference sequence). The CDR3 sequence is 15 residues long. The J segment lost 5 bases and the V segment lost 6 bases, leaving 10 bases of the junction unmatched. The CDR3 loop is CSAPTLGLAGDTQYF. CDR3 in DNA: TGCAGTGCCCCCACCCTCGGACTAGCGGGAGATACGCAGTATTTT.

This clonotype was seen more than once but under ten times. The V gene is TRBV6-1, the J gene TRBJ1-2; TRBD1 matches at 7 bases. With V trimmed by 2 bases and J by 4 bases, 16 bases remained unmatched. This CDR3 is built from 18 residues. In germline, CDR1 is MNHNS, CDR2 SASEGT. The CDR3 reads CASSEKGTVVEHAYGYTF. DNA of the CDR3: TGTGCCAGCAGTGAAAAGGGGACAGTAGTCGAACACGCCTATGGCTACACCTTC.